Described below is a single T cell receptor beta chain sequence and its context. Selected positively for CCR7 and CD45RO-negative, naive CD8 cells excluded terminally differentiated effector memory CD45RA+ cells. Generated by immunoSEQ multiplex PCR, the TCRdb table keeps only in-frame clones and is missing some. The sample includes some 2.1 million clones, about 95% seen only once; the top ten take about 1.1%. The data were obtained in a study of shared clonotypes between healthy human individuals. Whole-study context: In total, the donors were a couple of women and a few men aged 18 to 49. Per-donor plates numbered three CD4 naive, three CD4 memory, two CD8 naive and one CD8 memory.

CDR1 and CDR2 from the germline V gene are SGHAT and FQNNGV. Trimming removed 1 base at V and 2 bases at J, with 7 bases between. The CDR3 consists of 14 residues. The source material was naive CD8+ T cells sorted from blood. The sequence was obtained from a young man in good health. This rearrangement joins TRBV11-2 to TRBJ2-3, with D tentatively TRBD1 (5 bases). Here the CDR3 reads CASSLGRDTDTQYF. CDR3 nucleotides: TGTGCCAGCAGCTTAGGCAGGGACACAGATACGCAGTATTTT. The variable domain in full, with the rest retrieved from reference TRBV11-2 and TRBJ2-3, is EAGVAQSPRYKIIEKRQSVAFWCNPISGHATLYWYQQILGQGPKLLIQFQNNGVVDDSQLPKDRFSAERLKGVDSTLKIQPAKLEDSAVYLCASSLGRDTDTQYFGPGTRLTVL.